This TCR beta chain appears in the sequencing data of a study of blood T cell repertoires in COVID-19. Authors' analysis steps: Reference gene primer amplification gave nucleated cell count estimates. This table comes from immunoSEQ multiplex PCR, and its TCRdb copy is limited to in-frame clones, with some not included. The V and J calls and clone size were taken over from that table, and D and trimming were inferred from the DNA. The data hold just over 300,000 clones, with around 91% observed a single time. Comments on this clone: At one boundary the junction diverges from the germline segment, which might be a read error.

Participants were aged roughly 18 to 89 years, lived in 24 US areas, and enrolled virtually. The study assigned cohorts using participant-reported clinical history. The CDR3 covers 15 residues. Per germline, CDR1 SGHRS and CDR2 YFSETQ. The rearrangement joins TRBV5-1 to TRBJ2-3; maybe TRBD2 (7 bases). The sample taken for sequencing was PBMCs or T cells enriched from blood (not recorded which). This TCR derives from a woman aged 40 to 55 who had recovered from COVID-19. The CDR3 DNA reads TGCGCCACCAGCCTGGAGGGGGGGGGACCAGATACGCAGTATTTT. It is translated as CATSLEGGGPDTQYF.